The 19 T cell receptor beta chains listed next were all sequenced from one sample in a study of CD4 and CD8 cells across lung adenocarcinoma regions. TCRdb reanalysed the PCR reads using MiXCR and keeps one entry per CDR3 protein. The table has around 15,000 distinct CDR3 sequences, roughly 40% seen once. The sample was CD4+ T cells from the center of a lung tumor. These receptors were taken from a male donor with lung adenocarcinoma. The CD4 and CD8 labels of this study may be unreliable.

This clonotype has only a few counts. This chain links TRBV6-1 with TRBJ1-5, with D maybe TRBD1 (5 bases). Trimming shortened V by 6 bases and J by 3 bases, and 12 bases separated the two germline ends. The CDR3 spans 14 residues. The germline gives CDR1 MNHNS, CDR2 SASEGT. The CDR3 protein is CASRGGDFNQPQHF. Here the CDR3 DNA reads TGTGCCAGCAGGGGGGGGGACTTCAATCAGCCCCAGCATTTT.

The rearrangement joins TRBV27 to TRBJ2-3, with 7 bases identical to TRBD1. The germline V gene encodes CDR1 MNHEY and CDR2 SMNVEV (reference sequence). This CDR3 comprises 15 residues. The ends lost 11 bases at V and 2 bases at J; junction bases unmatched: 13. This CDR3 is CASKRGTAPTDTQYF. The CDR3 DNA sequence: TGTGCCTCGAAAAGAGGGACAGCACCCACAGATACGCAGTATTTT.

The chain links TRBV6-5 to TRBJ2-2; the D is unclear. The J call is in doubt because the DNA end fits TRBJ2-3 better. This CDR3 is 15 amino acids long. Germline values: CDR1 MNHEY, CDR2 SVGAGI. The DNA for the CDR3 is TGTGCCAGCAGACTCCAGTCTGTGATTCCAGAGAAGCAGTATTTT. Its translation: CASRLQSVIPEKQYF.

The chain joins TRBV27 to TRBJ2-4; no firm D call. Germline CDR1 is MNHEY and CDR2 is SMNVEV (reference sequence). The CDR3 is made up of 14 amino acids. Trimming removed 3 bases at V and 10 bases at J, with 16 bases between. As DNA, the CDR3 is TGTGCCAGCAGTTTGTCTCGGGTTAGGGATATTCAGTACTTC. It is translated as CASSLSRVRDIQYF.

The rearrangement uses TRBV27 and TRBJ2-1; the D gene is possibly TRBD2 (5 bases). In germline, CDR1 is MNHEY, CDR2 SMNVEV (reference sequence). The V and J ends lost 7 bases and 3 bases respectively, with 16 bases between them. The CDR3 covers 15 residues. DNA for the CDR3: TGTGCCAGCAACCTAGGGAGTTCTGGCTACAATGAGCAGTTCTTC. Amino acid sequence: CASNLGSSGYNEQFF.

The genes are TRBV6-5 and TRBJ2-6; 7 bases align to TRBD2. Trimming cost V 2 bases and J 4 bases; bases outside gene matches: 5. Germline CDR1 MNHEY, CDR2 SVGAGI. The CDR3 runs 16 residues. CDR3 in amino acids: CASSYGGSTGANVLTF. The CDR3 nucleotides read TGTGCCAGCAGTTACGGCGGGAGCACAGGGGCCAACGTCCTGACTTTC.

The chain is built from TRBV10-2 and TRBJ2-2; no clear D gene. The germline gives CDR1 WSHSY, CDR2 SAAADI. Trimming removed 4 bases at V and 9 bases at J, with 9 bases between. This CDR3 contains 12 residues. CDR3 amino acids: CASSGPLRELFF. The CDR3, as DNA: TGCGCCAGCAGTGGACCTCTCCGGGAGCTGTTTTTT.

This clonotype showed up many times. CDR3 in amino acids: CASSYLVNTEAFF. The CDR3 coding sequence is TGTGCCAGCAGTTACCTGGTGAACACTGAAGCTTTCTTT. The chain is built from TRBV6-2 or TRBV6-3 and TRBJ1-1; no clear D gene. V lost 2 bases to trimming and J lost 0 bases, with 4 bases between them. Germline CDR1 and CDR2: MNHEY and SVGEGT. This CDR3 contains 13 residues.

This clonotype is judged medium-sized (0.01 to 0.1%). The chain employs TRBV6-1 and TRBJ2-3, with D possibly being TRBD1 (6 bases). V shed 1 base and J shed 4 bases, with 9 bases lying between them. The CDR3 contains 14 residues. The germline gives CDR1 MNHNS, CDR2 SASEGT. CDR3: CASSEGTGSDTQYF. CDR3 coding DNA: TGTGCCAGCAGTGAAGGAACAGGGTCAGATACGCAGTATTTT.

This clonotype occurred once. The V call is TRBV27, the J call TRBJ2-5; a weak D match, TRBD1 (7 bases). V was pared by 5 bases and J by 11 bases, with 30 bases between. Germline CDR1 reads MNHEY; CDR2 reads SMNVEV (reference sequence). The CDR3 totals 17 residues. CDR3 DNA: TGTGCCAGCAGTGCGGGGCGAGGGGCCCGTGGGACAGATACGCAGTACTTC. Amino acids: CASSAGRGARGTDTQYF.

This clonotype was seen at least ten times. This chain links TRBV7-2 with TRBJ2-5, with 8 bases identical to TRBD2. There are 14 residues in the CDR3. With V trimmed by 6 bases and J by 1 base, 4 bases remained unmatched. Looked up from germline, CDR1 is SGHTA and CDR2 is FQGNSA. CDR3 DNA sequence: TGTGCCAGCAGAACCGGACTAGCCCAAGAGACCCAGTACTTC. Translating gives CASRTGLAQETQYF.

This clonotype showed up just a few times. This chain joins TRBV20-1 and TRBJ2-1, with 12 nucleotides matching TRBD2. V shed 5 bases, J shed 0 bases, and the junction held 5 bases outside the gene matches. CDR1 and CDR2 from the germline V gene are DFQATT and SNEGSKA (reference sequence). The CDR3 is 16 amino acids. The CDR3 nucleotides are TGCAGTGCTTCCACTAGCGGGAGGAGCTCCTACAATGAGCAGTTCTTC. Translation: CSASTSGRSSYNEQFF.

The table lists this clonotype with many counts. The rearrangement joins TRBV7-3 to TRBJ2-5, with no clear D. Germline-derived CDR1 and CDR2 are SGHTA and FQGTGA. This CDR3 is 13 amino acids long. V lost 2 bases and J lost 5, with 9 bases in between. The CDR3 loop reads CASSLGGRETQYF. DNA of the CDR3: TGTGCCAGCAGCTTAGGTGGTAGGGAGACCCAGTACTTC.

As for this clonotype: At one of its ends the junction is not consistent with the germline gene, which may arise from a read error. The chain recombines TRBV4-2 with TRBJ2-3, with D perhaps given as TRBD1 or TRBD2 (6 bases each). CDR3 size: 16 residues. Germline CDR1 reads LGHNA; CDR2 reads YNFKEQ. The CDR3 region has the DNA TGTGCCAGCAGGGGGGACGGGGGCAGCGCCCCAGATACGCAGTATTTC. The encoded protein is CASRGDGGSAPDTQYF.

The chain couples TRBV27 to TRBJ2-1; TRBD2 matches at 14 bases. Per the germline V gene, CDR1 is MNHEY and CDR2 is SMNVEV (reference sequence). The CDR3 runs to 16 residues. V was clipped by 5 bases and J by 7 bases; unmatched bases: 7. CDR3 DNA sequence: TGTGCCAGCAGTCACCTCGGACTAGCGGGAGGAAATGAGCAGTTCTTC. Protein product: CASSHLGLAGGNEQFF.

The chain has TRBV3-1 and TRBJ2-1, with TRBD2 matching over 7 bases. The ends lost 0 bases at V and 2 bases at J; junction bases unmatched: 4. The CDR3 extends over 16 amino acids. In germline, CDR1 is LGHDT, CDR2 YNNKEL (reference sequence). CDR3 bases: TGTGCCAGCAGCCAAGAAACGGGAGGAGCCTACAATGAGCAGTTCTTC. It translates to CASSQETGGAYNEQFF.

V is TRBV6-2 or TRBV6-3 and J is TRBJ2-1; D is unclear. The J call may be faulty, since TRBJ2-7 better matches the DNA end. CDR3 length: 11 amino acids. Germline CDR1 reads MNHEY; CDR2 reads SVGEGT. The CDR3 sequence: CASSYVGEQYF. The DNA of the CDR3 is TGTGCCAGCAGTTACGTCGGCGAGCAGTACTTC.

The rearrangement links TRBV29-1 to TRBJ2-1, with no clear D. Trimming cost V 8 bases and J 8 bases, with 13 bases left between them. Germline CDR1 is SQVTM and CDR2 is ANQGSEA. This CDR3 has 11 residues. The CDR3 coding sequence is TGCAGCTCGCGTCTAGGCGATGAGCAGTTCTTC. This sequence encodes CSSRLGDEQFF.

This clonotype was counted at least ten times. The chain carries TRBV7-2 and TRBJ2-5, with TRBD2 as a possible D gene (5 bases). This CDR3 contains 12 residues. V dropped 9 bases and J dropped 11 bases, with 19 bases sitting between them. The germline gives CDR1 SGHTA, CDR2 FQGNSA. Here the CDR3 DNA reads TGTGCCAGTCAGGAGTATCTTGGGGAGCAGTACTTC. It specifies CASQEYLGEQYF.